The entry that follows covers one T cell receptor beta chain sequence. This entry belongs to a study of blood T cell repertoires in COVID-19. For the study at large: Spain, Italy and the United States supplied samples that represented acute and convalescent COVID-19.

In the original workflow: Reference gene primer amplification gave estimated nucleated cell counts. Profiled with immunoSEQ multiplex PCR; TCRdb holds only in-frame clones, not every one. The V and J calls and clone size come from that table; D and trimming were worked out from the DNA. The repertoire holds 210,000 or so clones, with 87% as singletons. The sequence was collected from a woman younger than 35 who had recovered from COVID-19. The sample taken for sequencing was peripheral blood.

The CDR3 protein is CASSLSGGTDTQYF. The CDR3 DNA sequence: TGTGCCAGCAGCTTATCGGGAGGAACAGATACGCAGTATTTT. This chain connects TRBV11-2 to TRBJ2-3; TRBD2 matches 7 bases. The CDR3 length is 14 residues. The V and J ends lost 2 bases and 3 bases, in that order; junction bases with no gene match: 2. The germline V gene has CDR1 SGHAT and CDR2 FQNNGV.